This T cell receptor (beta chain) was recovered during a study of human T cells and chemical hapten exposure. CDR1 and CDR2 (germline): SNHLY, FYNNEI. Losses at the gene ends were 5 bases for V and 9 bases for J; bases not matched to a gene: 8. There are 14 residues in the CDR3. This clonotype was recorded a few times. Stated time point: pre-sensitization, week 0. Documented treatment: therapeutic diphenylcyclopropenone sensitization with weekly scalp DPC. Total RNA was isolated from unfractionated whole blood. Within the library, unique molecular identifiers were attached to each individual cDNA molecule. Original processing notes: With a range of 23,224 to 690,600, the median per sample was about 92,000 TCRs. TCRdb re-called the RACE reads with MiXCR, one entry per CDR3 protein. Clone size and V and J calls follow TCRdb, not the original study. The sample holds approximately 50,000 distinct CDR3 sequences, approximately 9.7% seen once.

This clonotype originated in a woman between 25 and 40 years old with alopecia areata. Some clones in this sample may be carry-over from other donors' samples. Sequenced here: whole blood, sampled in connection with sensitization to the hapten diphenylcyclopropenone (DPC). The chain has TRBV2 and TRBJ1-5, with 9 bases fitting TRBD1. CDR3 in amino acids: CASSLQGAGWPQHF. In DNA, the CDR3 is TGTGCCAGCAGTCTACAGGGGGCGGGTTGGCCCCAGCATTTT.